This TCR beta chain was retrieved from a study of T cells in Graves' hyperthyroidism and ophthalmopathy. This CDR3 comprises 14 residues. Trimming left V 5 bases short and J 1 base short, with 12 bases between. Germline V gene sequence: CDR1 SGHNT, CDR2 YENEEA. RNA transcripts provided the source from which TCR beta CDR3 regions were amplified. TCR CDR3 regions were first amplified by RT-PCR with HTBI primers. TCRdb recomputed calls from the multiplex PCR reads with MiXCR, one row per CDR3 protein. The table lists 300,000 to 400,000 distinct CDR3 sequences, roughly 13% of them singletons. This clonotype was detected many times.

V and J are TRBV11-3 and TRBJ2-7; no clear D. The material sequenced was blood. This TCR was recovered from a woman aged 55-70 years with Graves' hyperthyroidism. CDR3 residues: CASSRNALSYEQYF. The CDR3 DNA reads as TGTGCCAGCAGCAGGAATGCCCTTTCCTACGAGCAGTACTTC.